One and the same sample provided the 7 T cell receptor beta chains below, sequenced in a study of blood T cell repertoires in COVID-19. Using immunoSEQ multiplex PCR, the repertoire was profiled, and TCRdb retains in-frame clones only, with some absent. The data hold approximately 260,000 clones, with roughly nine tenths observed a single time. Specimen: PBMCs or T cells enriched from blood (not recorded which). The receptors derive from a woman aged 60-75 years who had recovered from COVID-19.

In its sample, this clone was seen once. CDR3 loop: CATSAWEGAGELFF. The CDR3 bases are TGTGCCACCAGCGCCTGGGAAGGGGCCGGGGAGCTGTTTTTT. The chain couples TRBV24-1 to TRBJ2-2, with D possibly being TRBD1 (5 bases). V lost 7 bases, J lost 6 bases, and 14 bases lay in between. The V gene's germline CDR1 is KGHDR and CDR2 SFDVKD. The CDR3 extends over 14 amino acids.

This clone was seen a handful of times. This sequence joins TRBV12-2 and TRBJ2-3; the table assigns TRBD2, which was not confirmed against the DNA. TRBV12-2 is tagged as a pseudogene. The CDR3 extends over 14 amino acids. The CDR3 nucleotides read TGTGCAAGTCGCTCTACTCTAGCCGCAGATACGCAGTATTTT. This translates into CASRSTLAADTQYF.

The V gene is TRBV28, the J gene TRBJ2-2; maybe TRBD1 (6 bases). Germline CDR1 MDHEN, CDR2 SYDVKM. V lost 4 bases to trimming and J lost 4 bases, with 13 bases between them. There are 15 residues in the CDR3. As DNA, the CDR3 is TGTGCCAGCAGTTACAGGGCCCGGAGCACCGGGGAGCTGTTTTTT. Protein: CASSYRARSTGELFF. The full variable domain, rest sourced from reference TRBV28 and TRBJ2-2, is DVKVTQSSRYLVKRTGEKVFLECVQDMDHENMFWYRQDPGLGLRLIYFSYDVKMKEKGDIPEGYSVSREKKERFSLILESASTNQTSMYLCASSYRARSTGELFFGEGSRLTVL.

The chain has TRBV4-2 and TRBJ1-4, with D maybe TRBD1 (5 bases). The CDR3 totals 16 residues. The germline V and J ends were trimmed by 2 bases and 6 bases, with 16 bases remaining between them. Germline V gives CDR1 LGHNA, CDR2 YNFKEQ. CDR3 DNA: TGTGCCAGCAGCCAATTCTTGGCAGGAGGGGATGAAAAACTGTTTTTT. It encodes CASSQFLAGGDEKLFF.

The V and J genes are TRBV6-5 and TRBJ1-5; a possible D gene is TRBD1 (6 bases). There are 14 residues in the CDR3. The V gene's germline CDR1 is MNHEY and CDR2 SVGAGI. Trimming removed 5 bases from V and 5 bases from J, with 13 bases in between. CDR3 sequence (DNA): TGTGCCAGCAGTCCTACAGGGTCCTATCAGCCCCAGCATTTT. Amino acids: CASSPTGSYQPQHF.

This sequence joins TRBV11-2 and TRBJ2-1, with D uncertain. This CDR3 has 13 residues. Between the trimmed V and J ends, which lost 3 bases and 7 bases, there was a span of 10 bases. CDR1 is SGHAT and CDR2 is FQNNGV in the germline V gene. DNA of the CDR3: TGTGCCAGCAGCTTCTCGAGGTTTAATGAGCAGTTCTTC. Amino acid sequence: CASSFSRFNEQFF.

The genes are TRBV6-4 and TRBJ1-2, with D tentatively TRBD1 (6 bases). The V end lost 0 bases, the J end lost 5 bases, and 13 bases lay between the germline ends. Germline values: CDR1 MRHNA, CDR2 SNTAGT. The CDR3 spans 15 residues. The CDR3 region has the DNA TGTGCCAGCAGTGACTCGAGAGGGGGAAGGTATGGCTACACCTTC. This sequence encodes CASSDSRGGRYGYTF.